This T cell receptor (beta chain) was profiled in a study of T cell clones after liver transplantation. The table came from immunoSEQ multiplex PCR; TCRdb's copy has only in-frame clones and leaves some out. The table records 40,000 to 65,000 clones, 70% to 85% of them present only once. The germline V and J ends were trimmed by 8 bases and 5 bases, with 15 bases remaining between them. The length of the CDR3 is 13 residues. The germline gives CDR1 MDHEN, CDR2 SYDVKM. The sequencing here drew on CD4+ T cells from blood, taken before liver transplant. The chain is built from TRBV28 and TRBJ1-2; the D gene is possibly TRBD1 (5 bases). This clonotype was obtained from a human donor who received a liver transplant. The CDR3 loop is CASGSQGPYGYTF. The CDR3, as DNA: TGTGCCAGCGGCTCCCAGGGACCATATGGCTACACCTTC.